Following are 16 T cell receptor beta chains from one sample sequenced in a study of untreated major depressive disorder. The assay was immunoSEQ multiplex PCR, and TCRdb's table has in-frame clones only and misses some. Of 10,000 to 15,000 clones in the sample, 75% to 95% are singletons; the top ten hold about 1.7%. For these TCRs, the target antigens are not known. General observations from the study: Depressed patients' CD4+ T cells carried increased TRBV05-01 (Vbeta 5.1) usage versus control CD4+ T cells.

The sequenced material came from CD4+ T cells from PBMCs. The receptors derive from a woman in her twenties or thirties with major depressive disorder.

This clone has only one observation. The gene calls are TRBV2 and TRBJ2-5; D is perhaps TRBD1 (5 bases). Germline lookup yields CDR1 SNHLY and CDR2 FYNNEI. The CDR3 extends over 13 amino acids. V was trimmed by 0 bases and J by 8 bases, leaving 10 bases between them. CDR3 sequence (DNA): TGTGCCAGCAGTGAAGCAGGGGCCCGTACCCAGTACTTC. It encodes CASSEAGARTQYF.

This chain uses TRBV29-1 with TRBJ2-7, with a weak D call TRBD1 (5 bases). Germline values: CDR1 SQVTM, CDR2 ANQGSEA. V was clipped by 1 base and J by 2 bases, with 9 bases between them. The CDR3 is 13 amino acids. The chain's CDR3 is CSVEGVGAYEQYF. The CDR3 DNA is TGCAGCGTTGAAGGGGTAGGGGCCTACGAGCAGTACTTC.

The J gene is TRBJ1-5, the V gene TRBV7-2; maybe TRBD1 (6 bases). The germline V gene has CDR1 SGHTA and CDR2 FQGNSA. V was cut by 3 bases and J by 0 bases, with 15 bases left in between. The CDR3 contains 17 residues. The chain's CDR3 is CASSFEQGPYSNQPQHF. CDR3 nucleotides: TGTGCCAGCAGCTTCGAGCAGGGGCCGTATAGCAATCAGCCCCAGCATTTT.

The chain uses TRBV6-5 and TRBJ1-5; 8 bases align to TRBD1. Germline V lookup: CDR1 MNHEY, CDR2 SVGAGI. The CDR3 contains 16 residues. The J segment lost 0 bases and the V segment lost 0 bases, leaving 1 base of the junction unmatched. CDR3 in amino acids: CASSYSGQGSNQPQHF. CDR3 nucleotide sequence: TGTGCCAGCAGTTACTCCGGACAGGGTAGCAATCAGCCCCAGCATTTT.

The J gene is TRBJ1-5, the V gene TRBV6-5; 7 nucleotides align to TRBD1. CDR3 size: 14 residues. Per the germline V gene, CDR1 is MNHEY and CDR2 is SVGAGI. V dropped 6 bases and J dropped 5; count of bases not matched to a gene: 7. The CDR3 here is CASSPTGVHQPQHF. The CDR3 region has the DNA TGTGCCAGCAGCCCCACAGGGGTGCATCAGCCCCAGCATTTT.

V gene TRBV7-8 combines with J gene TRBJ1-4; D not certain. Per the germline V gene, CDR1 is SGHVS and CDR2 is FQNEAQ. This CDR3 spans 16 amino acids. V dropped 0 bases and J dropped 0 bases, with 8 bases sitting between them. The CDR3 is CASSLAGTATNEKLFF. For the CDR3, the DNA is TGTGCCAGCAGCTTAGCGGGCACAGCAACTAATGAAAAACTGTTTTTT.

The sample holds one count of this clone. The genes are TRBV11-2 and TRBJ2-1; possibly TRBD1 or TRBD2 for D (6 bases each). Germline CDR1 SGHAT, CDR2 FQNNGV. V dropped 4 bases and J dropped 7 bases, with 14 bases sitting between them. This CDR3 region has 14 residues. The CDR3 coding sequence is TGTGCCAGCAGCTGGGGGGCAGGAGTGAATGAGCAGTTCTTC. Residues: CASSWGAGVNEQFF.

The genes are TRBV7-2 and TRBJ1-2, with 7 bases aligning to TRBD1. With V trimmed by 5 bases and J by 5 bases, 11 bases remained unmatched. The CDR3 is made up of 15 amino acids. From germline, CDR1 is SGHTA and CDR2 FQGNSA. CDR3 protein: CASSGGPGQKYGYTF. CDR3 coding DNA: TGTGCCAGCAGCGGGGGACCGGGACAGAAGTATGGCTACACCTTC.

The V gene is TRBV11-3, the J gene TRBJ2-1; 7 bases line up with TRBD1. J lost 0 bases, V lost 4 bases, and 0 bases had no gene match. The CDR3 is 14 residues long. Germline loops: CDR1 SGHNT, CDR2 YENEEA. CDR3 nucleotide sequence: TGTGCCAGCAGCTGGGACAGCTCCTACAATGAGCAGTTCTTC. This translates into CASSWDSSYNEQFF.

Remarks on this clone: This same CDR3 is encoded by further DNA sequences in the sample. This chain uses TRBV7-2 with TRBJ1-5, with unresolved D. The CDR3 loop spans 13 amino acids. Germline values: CDR1 SGHTA, CDR2 FQGNSA. Between the trimmed V and J ends, which lost 3 bases and 4 bases, there was a span of 7 bases. The CDR3 is CASSLGLNQPQHF. In DNA, the CDR3 is TGTGCCAGCAGCTTGGGCCTGAATCAGCCCCAGCATTTT.

This clone was detected only once. The V gene is TRBV27, the J gene TRBJ2-5, with D hard to call. The germline V gene has CDR1 MNHEY and CDR2 SMNVEV (reference sequence). With 4 bases removed from V and 5 bases from J, the gap between germline ends came to 14 bases. This CDR3 contains 14 residues. CDR3 in DNA: TGTGCCAGCAGTTCCCTACTCCCTCCGGAGACCCAGTACTTC. Protein: CASSSLLPPETQYF.

This clone was seen once. The chain combines TRBV18 with TRBJ2-7; D is unresolved. V shed 3 bases and J shed 5 bases, with 8 bases lying between them. Germline V gene sequence: CDR1 KGHSH, CDR2 LQKENI. The CDR3 consists of 12 residues. CDR3 sequence: CASSPVGHEQYF. CDR3 sequence (DNA): TGTGCCAGCTCACCGGTGGGTCACGAGCAGTACTTC.

The J gene is TRBJ2-2, the V gene TRBV7-8; D could derive from TRBD1 or TRBD2 (5 bases each). Germline assignment: CDR1 SGHVS and CDR2 FQNEAQ. This CDR3 has 17 residues. V was trimmed by 2 bases and J by 0 bases, leaving 13 bases between them. As DNA, the CDR3 is TGTGCCAGCAGCTTACCCGCTGGGACCTCGAACACCGGGGAGCTGTTTTTT. Its translation: CASSLPAGTSNTGELFF.

This clone is a singleton in its sample. V gene TRBV11-3 combines with J gene TRBJ2-1; D possibly corresponds to TRBD2 (6 bases). Germline V gene sequence: CDR1 SGHNT, CDR2 YENEEA. The CDR3 covers 14 residues. Deletions cut 5 bases from V and 8 bases from J, with 16 bases between. The CDR3 DNA follows: TGTGCCAGCAGCCTAGGGGACCAGCGGGATGAGCAGTTCTTC. It specifies CASSLGDQRDEQFF.

The chain combines TRBV6-6 with TRBJ2-7, with a tentative D call TRBD2 (6 bases). Trimming left V 5 bases short and J 2 bases short, with 13 bases between. CDR3 length: 14 amino acids. Germline values: CDR1 MNHNY, CDR2 SVGAGI (reference sequence). The CDR3, as DNA: TGTGCCAGCAGTGCCCCGGGGAGGACCTACGAGCAGTACTTC. Translating it yields CASSAPGRTYEQYF.

This chain connects TRBV7-9 to TRBJ1-4; D not certain. V was pared by 2 bases and J by 8 bases, with 12 bases between. The CDR3 is 14 residues long. Germline V gene lookup returns CDR1 SEHNR and CDR2 FQNEAQ (reference sequence). Here the CDR3 reads CASSLTDGEEKLFF. Written as DNA, the CDR3 is TGTGCCAGCAGCTTAACGGACGGGGAAGAAAAACTGTTTTTT.